Each of the 20 T cell receptor beta chains below was sequenced from the same sample in a study of T cell changes during pregnancy in multiple sclerosis. The table came from immunoSEQ multiplex PCR; TCRdb's copy has only in-frame clones and leaves some out. The table lists around 71,000 clones, approximately 94% of them singletons, with roughly 1.2% in the top ten. The sample in question was peripheral blood, obtained in the third trimester of pregnancy. These receptors all stem from a female donor with multiple sclerosis, enrolled in a pregnancy study.

V is TRBV5-1 and J is TRBJ1-2; maybe TRBD1 (6 bases). Germline V lookup: CDR1 SGHRS, CDR2 YFSETQ. The CDR3 consists of 15 residues. The V end was cut by 4 bases, the J end by 1 base, with 14 bases between. The CDR3 loop is CASSPGRTDNYGYTF. In nucleotides, the CDR3 is TGCGCCAGCAGCCCCGGAAGGACAGATAACTATGGCTACACCTTC.

This chain links TRBV7-3 with TRBJ2-6; no reliable D call. CDR3 length: 16 residues. The V end lost 1 base, the J end lost 1 base, and 8 bases lay between the germline ends. Germline values: CDR1 SGHTA, CDR2 FQGTGA. The CDR3 DNA reads TGTGCCAGCAGCTTAATGCCCCGGTCTGGGGCCAACGTCCTGACTTTC. This translates into CASSLMPRSGANVLTF.

The genes are TRBV5-5 and TRBJ1-5; 7 nucleotides align to TRBD1. There are 14 residues in the CDR3. J was trimmed by 4 bases and V by 5 bases; bases with no gene match: 6. Germline V gives CDR1 SGHKS, CDR2 YYEKEE (reference sequence). In DNA, the CDR3 is TGTGCCAGCAGTTATGGGACAGCTAATCAGCCCCAGCATTTT. Translating it yields CASSYGTANQPQHF.

V gene TRBV6-5 combines with J gene TRBJ1-3; 7 bases line up with TRBD1. Germline V gene lookup returns CDR1 MNHEY and CDR2 SVGAGI. With V trimmed by 5 bases and J by 2 bases, 3 bases remained unmatched. The CDR3 is made up of 14 amino acids. The CDR3 is CASSIDRAGNTIYF. The DNA for the CDR3 is TGTGCCAGCAGTATCGACAGGGCTGGAAACACCATATATTTT.

The V and J genes are TRBV18 and TRBJ2-2, with D perhaps TRBD1 (6 bases). Deletions cut 2 bases from V and 4 bases from J, with 14 bases between. The CDR3 loop spans 16 amino acids. CDR1 is KGHSH and CDR2 is LQKENI in the germline V gene. The DNA for the CDR3 is TGTGCCAGCTCACCATTGACCCAGGGGTCCACCGGGGAGCTGTTTTTT. Its protein is CASSPLTQGSTGELFF. Full variable domain (rest looked up from reference TRBV18 and TRBJ2-2): NAGVMQNPRHLVRRRGQEARLRCSPMKGHSHVYWYRQLPEEGLKFMVYLQKENIIDESGMPKERFSAEFPKEGPSILRIQQVVRGDSAAYFCASSPLTQGSTGELFFGEGSRLTVL.

V and J are TRBV5-4 and TRBJ2-3; 8 positions agree with TRBD2. With 2 bases clipped from V and 6 bases from J, the junction kept 11 bases outside the gene matches. The CDR3 length is 16 residues. Germline V CDR1 and CDR2: SGHNT, YYREEE (reference sequence). The DNA for the CDR3 is TGTGCCAGCAGCTTCCTAAGCGGGAGTGCTGGGGATACGCAGTATTTT. Translating gives CASSFLSGSAGDTQYF.

The genes are TRBV27 and TRBJ1-5; TRBD1 is a possible D gene (6 bases). This CDR3 comprises 16 residues. V lost 6 bases and J lost 2, with 17 bases in between. CDR1 MNHEY and CDR2 SMNVEV come from the germline V gene (reference sequence). The CDR3 coding sequence is TGTGCCAGCAGGGAGAACCCGGACAGAGGCAATCAGCCCCAGCATTTT. Translating gives CASRENPDRGNQPQHF.

The chain employs TRBV7-9 and TRBJ2-1; the D gene is possibly TRBD2 (5 bases). The CDR3 totals 15 residues. Deletions cut 1 base from V and 10 bases from J, with 17 bases between. Germline-derived CDR1 and CDR2 are SEHNR and FQNEAQ (reference sequence). The CDR3 loop reads CASSLVRGMVREQFF. In DNA, the CDR3 is TGTGCCAGCAGCTTAGTCCGGGGAATGGTACGGGAGCAGTTCTTC.

The J gene is TRBJ2-5, the V gene TRBV4-1, with no clear D. The CDR3 runs to 15 residues. V was trimmed by 0 bases and J by 0 bases, leaving 8 bases between them. Looked up from germline, CDR1 is MGHRA and CDR2 is YSYEKL. This CDR3 reads CASSQDHSHQETQYF. The CDR3 nucleotides are TGCGCCAGCAGCCAAGACCACAGCCACCAAGAGACCCAGTACTTC.

The V call is TRBV6-4, the J call TRBJ2-6, with D perhaps matching TRBD2 (5 bases). The length of the CDR3 is 14 residues. The germline V gene encodes CDR1 MRHNA and CDR2 SNTAGT. V gave up 7 bases and J gave up 2 bases, with 9 bases separating them. The CDR3, as DNA: TGTGCCAGCAAGAGCGGTACTGGGGCCAACGTCCTGACTTTC. Amino acids: CASKSGTGANVLTF.

The gene calls are TRBV5-1 and TRBJ1-1; TRBD1 agrees at 10 bases. The CDR3 consists of 14 residues. The V and J ends lost 4 bases and 3 bases, in that order; junction bases with no gene match: 3. CDR1 and CDR2 from the germline V gene are SGHRS and YFSETQ. CDR3 residues: CASSTGQGYTEAFF. CDR3 nucleotides: TGCGCCAGCAGCACGGGACAGGGGTACACTGAAGCTTTCTTT.

This clone was observed once. V and J are TRBV27 and TRBJ2-7, with 9 bases identical to TRBD2. The J segment lost 7 bases and the V segment lost 2 bases, leaving 6 bases of the junction unmatched. CDR1 and CDR2 from the germline V gene are MNHEY and SMNVEV (reference sequence). The CDR3 is made up of 14 amino acids. This chain's CDR3 is CASSLAGGPGEQYF. DNA for the CDR3: TGTGCCAGCAGTTTAGCGGGAGGGCCGGGTGAGCAGTACTTC.

J is TRBJ2-3 and V is TRBV21-1; the D call in the table, TRBD2, was not verified against the DNA. TRBV21-1 is given as a pseudogene. The CDR3 covers 18 residues. The CDR3 region has the DNA TGTGCCAGCAGCAAATATGGGGGAGGGCCCGCTAGCACAGATACGCAGTATTTT. Protein product: CASSKYGGGPASTDTQYF.

This rearrangement joins TRBV7-3 to TRBJ2-6, with 9 bases that match TRBD1. Trimming removed 5 bases from V and 0 bases from J; junction bases left unmatched: 5. Germline V gene data show CDR1 as SGHTA and CDR2 as FQGTGA. The CDR3 is 17 residues long. Here the CDR3 DNA reads TGTGCCAGCAGCCCTGGGACAGGGAACTCTGGGGCCAACGTCCTGACTTTC. Translating gives CASSPGTGNSGANVLTF.

V and J are TRBV27 and TRBJ2-7, with 9 positions matching TRBD1. With V trimmed by 5 bases and J by 2 bases, 4 bases remained unmatched. Germline CDR1 reads MNHEY; CDR2 reads SMNVEV (reference sequence). The CDR3 is made up of 14 amino acids. The CDR3 DNA reads TGTGCCAGCAGTCCGAGACAGGGGGCCTACGAGCAGTACTTC. Translation gives CASSPRQGAYEQYF.

The chain combines TRBV11-2 with TRBJ1-1; D remains ambiguous. Trimming left V 5 bases short and J 6 bases short, with 19 bases between. This CDR3 spans 15 amino acids. Germline CDR1 is SGHAT and CDR2 is FQNNGV. The CDR3 nucleotides read TGTGCCAGCAGCCTACCGGACTTTCGTCTCGCTGAAGCTTTCTTT. This encodes CASSLPDFRLAEAFF.

The rearrangement links TRBV10-1 to TRBJ1-2; D gene uncertain. The CDR3 totals 13 residues. Germline CDR1 and CDR2: WNHNN and SYGVQD (reference sequence). The ends were cut back, 0 bases at V and 2 bases at J, with 4 bases in the middle. The CDR3: CASSESRNYGYTF. The CDR3 DNA is TGCGCCAGCAGTGAGTCGCGGAACTATGGCTACACCTTC.

The V gene is TRBV19, the J gene TRBJ1-1, with 9 positions matching TRBD1. This CDR3 spans 15 amino acids. Germline CDR1 LNHDA, CDR2 SQIVND (reference sequence). V was pared by 7 bases and J by 4 bases, with 10 bases of the junction left unmatched. The CDR3 sequence: CASTNHQQGATEAFF. Here the CDR3 DNA reads TGTGCCAGTACCAACCACCAACAGGGGGCCACTGAAGCTTTCTTT.

The rearrangement joins TRBV9 to TRBJ2-2; the match to TRBD2 covers 7 bases. The CDR3 has 14 residues. Trimming took 7 bases from V and 1 from J; bases not matched to a gene: 4. The germline V gene has CDR1 SGDLS and CDR2 YYNGEE. The CDR3 region has the DNA TGTGCCAGCTCCCGGGGGGTGAACACCGGGGAGCTGTTTTTT. It is translated as CASSRGVNTGELFF.

The gene calls are TRBV18 and TRBJ2-3, with 11 bases aligning to TRBD2. Per germline, CDR1 KGHSH and CDR2 LQKENI. This CDR3 is 18 amino acids long. The V gene end was trimmed by 2 bases and the J gene end by 4 bases; junction bases not matched to a gene: 11. The CDR3 DNA is TGTGCCAGCTCACCATGGGGCACTAGCGGGAGTACAGCAGATACGCAGTATTTT. Translating gives CASSPWGTSGSTADTQYF.